This TCR beta chain was retrieved from a study of T-cell reconstitution after alpha-beta-depleted transplantation in children. Findings and limits, study-wide: Several hundred expanded graft clones reportedly gave rise to the alpha-beta T cells present about two months after transplant. At the one-year point after transplant, T-cell counts and TCRbeta diversity were found to come mostly from T cells that had been newly produced. High day-60 TCRbeta diversity in some patients came from surviving recipient T cells and thymic progenitors.

Of note for this clonotype: Antigen unknown.

During its preparation, the TCRbeta library received unique molecular identifiers. In TCRdb, the PCR reads were re-called with MiXCR into one record per CDR3 protein. The table records around 490,000 distinct CDR3 sequences, roughly an eighth of them present only once. This CDR3 comprises 16 residues. Per the germline V gene, CDR1 is SGHTA and CDR2 is FQGNSA. V shed 0 bases, J shed 7 bases, and the junction held 7 bases outside the gene matches. This receptor was taken from a female patient aged 2-9 years who had a stem cell transplant for aplastic anemia, so the T cells may come from the graft donor. The sample in question was PBMCs, mostly from graft donor cells, obtained 180 days after TCRalphabeta/CD19-depleted stem cell transplant. J is TRBJ1-5 and V is TRBV7-2, with 9 bases fitting TRBD1. The chain's CDR3 is CASSLAGQGLRQPQHF. The CDR3 bases are TGTGCCAGCAGCTTAGCGGGACAGGGATTGAGGCAGCCCCAGCATTTT.